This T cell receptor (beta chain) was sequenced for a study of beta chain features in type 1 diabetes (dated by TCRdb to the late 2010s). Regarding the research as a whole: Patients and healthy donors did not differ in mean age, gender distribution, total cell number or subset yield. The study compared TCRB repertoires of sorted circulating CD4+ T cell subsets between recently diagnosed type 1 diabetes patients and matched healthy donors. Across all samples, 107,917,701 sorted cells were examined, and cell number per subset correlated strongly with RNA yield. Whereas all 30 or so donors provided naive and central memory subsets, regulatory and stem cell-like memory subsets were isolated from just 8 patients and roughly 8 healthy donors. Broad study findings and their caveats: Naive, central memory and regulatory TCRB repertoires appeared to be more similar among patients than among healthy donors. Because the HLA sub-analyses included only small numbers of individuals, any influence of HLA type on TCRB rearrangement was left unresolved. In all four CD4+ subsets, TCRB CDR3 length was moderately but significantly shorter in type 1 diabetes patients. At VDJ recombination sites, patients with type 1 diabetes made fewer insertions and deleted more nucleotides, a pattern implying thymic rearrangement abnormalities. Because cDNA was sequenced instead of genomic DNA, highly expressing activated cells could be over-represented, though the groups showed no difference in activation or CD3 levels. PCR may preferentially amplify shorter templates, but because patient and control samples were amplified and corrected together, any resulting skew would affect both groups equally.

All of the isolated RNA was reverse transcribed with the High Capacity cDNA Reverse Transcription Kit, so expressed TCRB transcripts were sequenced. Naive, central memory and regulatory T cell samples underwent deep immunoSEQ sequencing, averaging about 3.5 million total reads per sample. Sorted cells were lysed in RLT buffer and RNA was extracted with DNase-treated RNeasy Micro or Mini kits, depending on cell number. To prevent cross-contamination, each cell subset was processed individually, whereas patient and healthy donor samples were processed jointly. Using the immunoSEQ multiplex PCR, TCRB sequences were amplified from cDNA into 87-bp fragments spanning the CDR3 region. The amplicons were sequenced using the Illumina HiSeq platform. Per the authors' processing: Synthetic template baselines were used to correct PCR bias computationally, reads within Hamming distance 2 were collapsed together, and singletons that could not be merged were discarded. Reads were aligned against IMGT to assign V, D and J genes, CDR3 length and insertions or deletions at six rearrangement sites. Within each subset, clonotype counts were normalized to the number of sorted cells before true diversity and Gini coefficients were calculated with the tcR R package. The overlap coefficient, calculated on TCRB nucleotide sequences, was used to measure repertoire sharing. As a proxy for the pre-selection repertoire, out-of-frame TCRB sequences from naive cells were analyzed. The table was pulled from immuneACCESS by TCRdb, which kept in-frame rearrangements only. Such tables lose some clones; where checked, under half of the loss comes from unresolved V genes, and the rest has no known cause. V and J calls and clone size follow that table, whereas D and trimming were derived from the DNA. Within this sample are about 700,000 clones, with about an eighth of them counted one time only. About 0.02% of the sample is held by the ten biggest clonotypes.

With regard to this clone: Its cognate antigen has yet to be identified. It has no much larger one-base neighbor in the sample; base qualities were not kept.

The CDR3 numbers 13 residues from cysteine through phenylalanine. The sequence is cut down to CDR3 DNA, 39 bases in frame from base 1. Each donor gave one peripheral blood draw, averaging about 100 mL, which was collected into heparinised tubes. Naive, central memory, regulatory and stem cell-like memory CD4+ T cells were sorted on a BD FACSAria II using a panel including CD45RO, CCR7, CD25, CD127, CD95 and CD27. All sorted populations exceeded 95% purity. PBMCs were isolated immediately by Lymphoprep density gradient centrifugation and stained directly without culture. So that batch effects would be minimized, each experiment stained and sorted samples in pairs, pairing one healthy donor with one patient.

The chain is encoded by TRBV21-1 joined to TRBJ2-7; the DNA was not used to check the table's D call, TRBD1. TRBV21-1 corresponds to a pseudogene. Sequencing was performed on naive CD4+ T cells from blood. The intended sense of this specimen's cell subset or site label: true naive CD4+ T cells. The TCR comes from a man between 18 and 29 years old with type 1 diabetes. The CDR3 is CASISQGAEEQYF. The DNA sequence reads TGTGCCAGCATCTCACAGGGGGCTGAGGAGCAGTACTTC.